The next 22 T cell receptor beta chains were all read from a single sample in a study of human T cells and chemical hapten exposure. Time point defined: patch test 1, 2 weeks after DPC sensitization. Stated treatment: therapeutic diphenylcyclopropenone sensitization with weekly scalp DPC. In TCRdb, the RACE reads were re-called with MiXCR into one record per CDR3 protein. The sample lists nearly 350,000 distinct CDR3 sequences, around 6.9% occurring once. This specimen was whole blood, taken in connection with sensitization to the hapten diphenylcyclopropenone (DPC). The source of these receptors is a woman in her late teens or twenties with alopecia areata. Some clones in this sample may be carry-over from other donors' samples.

This clonotype has ten or more counts. This rearrangement joins TRBV4-2 to TRBJ2-3; D gene unclear. V was pared by 6 bases and J by 3 bases, with 22 bases between. This CDR3 has 17 residues. The V gene's germline CDR1 is LGHNA and CDR2 YNFKEQ. CDR3 sequence: CASSYSGRTQETDTQYF. CDR3 sequence (DNA): TGTGCCAGCAGTTATTCCGGGCGAACGCAGGAGACAGATACGCAGTATTTT.

Many counts were recorded for this clonotype. This chain links TRBV4-3 with TRBJ1-4; 8 nucleotides agree with TRBD1. V was pared by 1 base and J by 2 bases, with 0 bases of the junction left unmatched. Germline assignment: CDR1 LGHNA and CDR2 YSLEER. The CDR3 length is 15 residues. The CDR3 is CASSQGQGTNEKLFF. The CDR3 region has the DNA TGCGCCAGCAGCCAAGGACAGGGGACTAATGAAAAACTGTTTTTT.

The V call is TRBV3-1, the J call TRBJ2-7, with 10 bases aligning to TRBD2. The CDR3 is made up of 15 amino acids. Germline V gene lookup returns CDR1 LGHDT and CDR2 YNNKEL (reference sequence). J was trimmed by 5 bases and V by 6 bases; bases with no gene match: 10. CDR3 loop: CASSPKSGGAHEQYF. In nucleotides, the CDR3 is TGTGCCAGCAGTCCGAAGAGCGGGGGGGCCCACGAGCAGTACTTC.

The chain employs TRBV20-1 and TRBJ2-2; 8 bases line up with TRBD2. After removal of 3 bases from V and 6 bases from J, the junction contained 3 bases not matched to a gene. Per germline, CDR1 DFQATT and CDR2 SNEGSKA (reference sequence). This CDR3 has 13 amino acids. In DNA form, the CDR3 reads TGCAGTGCTAGTCTAGCGGGTGCCGGGGAGCTGTTTTTT. Its protein product is CSASLAGAGELFF.

J is TRBJ1-6 and V is TRBV4-1, with 10 bases that match TRBD1. The CDR3 is made up of 17 amino acids. V was clipped by 3 bases and J by 8 bases; unmatched bases: 10. Germline V lookup: CDR1 MGHRA, CDR2 YSYEKL. The DNA for the CDR3 is TGCGCCAGCAGCCACTCGGGACAGGGGAAAGGGTATTCACCCCTCCACTTT. It yields the protein CASSHSGQGKGYSPLHF.

This clonotype was picked up many times. The chain uses TRBV12-3 or TRBV12-4 and TRBJ1-4, with D tentatively TRBD1 (6 bases). V was cut by 4 bases and J by 8 bases, with 17 bases left in between. The CDR3 runs 15 residues. In nucleotides, the CDR3 is TGTGCCAGCAGTTCCGGACAGTTGCTCGGGGAAAAACTGTTTTTT. This encodes CASSSGQLLGEKLFF.

This clonotype came up many times. This chain links TRBV29-1 with TRBJ1-2; D ambiguous. The CDR3 length is 12 residues. The V gene lost 8 bases and the J gene lost 4 bases, with 14 bases spanning the gap. CDR1 and CDR2 from the germline V gene are SQVTM and ANQGSEA. The CDR3 sequence: CSSATELYGYTF. CDR3 sequence (DNA): TGCAGCAGCGCGACGGAGCTCTATGGCTACACCTTC.

This clonotype was counted many times. The chain couples TRBV6-5 to TRBJ2-3; D remains ambiguous. V was clipped by 5 bases and J by 2 bases, with 8 bases between them. The V gene's germline CDR1 is MNHEY and CDR2 SVGAGI. The CDR3 has 13 residues. The CDR3 nucleotides are TGTGCCAGCAGTCGGACGGACACAGATACGCAGTATTTT. Its translation: CASSRTDTDTQYF.

The J gene is TRBJ2-5, the V gene TRBV5-5; TRBD2 aligns across 8 bases. With V trimmed by 5 bases and J by 2 bases, 8 bases remained unmatched. In germline, CDR1 is SGHKS, CDR2 YYEKEE (reference sequence). The CDR3 totals 15 residues. The CDR3 DNA is TGTGCCAGCAGGTGGGGACTAGTCGGGCAAGAGACCCAGTACTTC. Protein product: CASRWGLVGQETQYF.

This chain links TRBV13 with TRBJ1-6, with D unclear. Trimming removed 5 bases at V and 7 bases at J, with 6 bases between. The germline V gene encodes CDR1 PRHDT and CDR2 FYEKMQ (reference sequence). The CDR3 consists of 12 residues. This CDR3 is CASSGRNSPLHF. CDR3 nucleotide sequence: TGTGCCAGCAGCGGGCGAAATTCACCCCTCCACTTT. Filled out from reference TRBV13 and TRBJ1-6, the complete variable domain reads AAGVIQSPRHLIKEKRETATLKCYPIPRHDTVYWYQQGPGQDPQFLISFYEKMQSDKGSIPDRFSAQQFSDYHSELNMSSLELGDSALYFCASSGRNSPLHFGNGTRLTVT.

The rearrangement links TRBV20-1 to TRBJ1-2, with 9 bases aligning to TRBD1. Germline V lookup: CDR1 DFQATT, CDR2 SNEGSKA (reference sequence). This CDR3 contains 13 residues. V lost 0 bases to trimming and J lost 8 bases; unmatched junction nucleotides: 4. The CDR3 reads CSAREGTGFGYTF. In nucleotides, the CDR3 is TGCAGTGCTAGAGAGGGGACAGGGTTCGGCTACACCTTC.

The chain uses TRBV6-5 and TRBJ2-7; D is undetermined. CDR3 length: 15 residues. V was shortened by 0 bases and J by 3 bases, with 12 bases between the two germline ends. CDR1 MNHEY and CDR2 SVGAGI come from the germline V gene. DNA of the CDR3: TGTGCCAGCAGTTACTCGGTCCAGCCCGGCTACGAGCAGTACTTC. Encoded protein: CASSYSVQPGYEQYF.

The chain joins TRBV4-2 to TRBJ1-1; D perhaps matches TRBD1 (6 bases). With 0 bases removed from V and 5 bases from J, the gap between germline ends came to 13 bases. Looked up from germline, CDR1 is LGHNA and CDR2 is YNFKEQ. The CDR3 covers 15 residues. This CDR3 reads CASSQDRGYRTEAFF. In nucleotides, the CDR3 is TGTGCCAGCAGCCAAGACAGGGGATACAGGACTGAAGCTTTCTTT.

In this sample, this clonotype turned up a few times. The chain is built from TRBV7-9 and TRBJ1-4, with D possibly matching TRBD1 (6 bases). Looked up from germline, CDR1 is SEHNR and CDR2 is FQNEAQ (reference sequence). Trimming left V 3 bases short and J 4 bases short, with 12 bases between. The length of the CDR3 is 15 residues. Written as DNA, the CDR3 is TGTGCCAGCAGCTTGGTCGGACAGAATAATGAAAAACTGTTTTTT. Translation: CASSLVGQNNEKLFF.

Many counts were recorded for this clonotype. V gene TRBV6-1 combines with J gene TRBJ2-3; 9 bases are a match to TRBD1. Germline V CDR1 and CDR2: MNHNS, SASEGT. CDR3 length: 16 amino acids. The ends lost 4 bases at V and 2 bases at J; junction bases unmatched: 7. The DNA of the CDR3 is TGTGCCAGCAGTGGGAGGAGGACAGGGGTCACAGATACGCAGTATTTT. Translated: CASSGRRTGVTDTQYF.

This clonotype was picked up a small number of times. This chain uses TRBV6-2 or TRBV6-3 with TRBJ2-1; D possibly corresponds to TRBD1 (5 bases). Trimming removed 7 bases at V and 6 bases at J, with 19 bases between. Germline V CDR1 and CDR2: MNHEY, SVGEGT. The CDR3 is 15 amino acids. The DNA of the CDR3 is TGTGCCAGCAAAGGTGTCCCAGGGCTGCGCAATGAGCAGTTCTTC. Translating gives CASKGVPGLRNEQFF.

The table lists this clonotype with a few counts. The chain is built from TRBV12-3 or TRBV12-4 and TRBJ2-3, with 12 nucleotides matching TRBD2. The CDR3 length is 15 residues. V gave up 5 bases and J gave up 6 bases; unmatched junction bases: 6. The DNA for the CDR3 is TGTGCCAGCAGTGCCGGGACTAGCGGGCGGGATACGCAGTATTTT. It encodes CASSAGTSGRDTQYF.

The CDR3 region has the DNA TGTGCCAGCGGCAGGCGGCAGGGAAATTCACCCCTCCACTTT. Protein: CASGRRQGNSPLHF. The rearrangement uses TRBV12-3 or TRBV12-4 and TRBJ1-6, with a tentative D call TRBD1 (5 bases). This CDR3 contains 14 residues. The V end was cut by 8 bases, the J end by 7 bases, with 15 bases between.

This clonotype was observed at least ten times. V is TRBV3-1 and J is TRBJ2-3; no clear D gene. CDR1 LGHDT and CDR2 YNNKEL come from the germline V gene (reference sequence). V was pared by 0 bases and J by 5 bases, with 3 bases between. CDR3 length: 12 residues. The CDR3 DNA reads as TGTGCCAGCAGCCAAGAGCTAGATACGCAGTATTTT. It codes for CASSQELDTQYF.

The chain carries TRBV20-1 and TRBJ2-1; 8 bases fit TRBD2. The CDR3 runs 13 residues. J gave up 8 bases and V 3 bases, and 6 bases lay outside the gene matches. The germline CDR1 and CDR2 sequences are DFQATT and SNEGSKA (reference sequence). In nucleotides, the CDR3 is TGCAGTGCTAGTTTTAGCGGGGAGGATGAGCAGTTCTTC. It translates to CSASFSGEDEQFF.

This clonotype was seen at least ten times. This chain uses TRBV5-1 with TRBJ2-7, with a tentative D call TRBD1 (6 bases). CDR3 size: 12 residues. Per the germline V gene, CDR1 is SGHRS and CDR2 is YFSETQ. V was shortened by 3 bases and J by 6 bases, with 10 bases between the two germline ends. DNA of the CDR3: TGCGCCAGCAGCTCACAGGGTAGCGAGCAGTACTTC. Protein product: CASSSQGSEQYF.

This clonotype was seen at least ten times. The chain carries TRBV28 and TRBJ1-3; no definite D call. This CDR3 is 14 amino acids long. V lost 3 bases to trimming and J lost 10 bases, with 16 bases between them. CDR1 MDHEN and CDR2 SYDVKM come from the germline V gene. The CDR3 DNA reads as TGTGCCAGCAGTTTTTGGTCCGGGGTAGGGACCATATATTTT. It encodes CASSFWSGVGTIYF.